A selection of T cell receptor beta chains follows, all from one sample in a study of T cell repertoires in cytomegalovirus infection. One entry per CDR3 protein, called by TCRdb with MiXCR from the reads. The sample has about 740,000 distinct CDR3 sequences, roughly 35% seen once; the top ten hold 2.5% to 3.5%. The sample taken for sequencing was PBMCs. These TCRs come from a human donor in good health (CMV status not recorded). Some clones in this sample may be carry-over from other donors' samples. Both conserved end residues are part of each CDR3. Each record gives: J gene, V gene, D gene, clone size, CDR3 DNA, CDR3 protein. The D gene is left open where the match is weak. A clone size is listed for some rows: how often the clone was seen (once, few, many), or a class if it is expanded.

TRBJ2-7 TRBV7-2 TRBD2 many TGTGCCAGCAGCTTAGAGGGGAGGGGCTACGAGCAGTACTTC CASSLEGRGYEQYF
TRBJ2-1 TRBV5-4 TRBD2 few TGTGCCAGCAGCTTGGACGGACTAGCGTCCAATGAGCAGTTCTTC CASSLDGLASNEQFF
TRBJ1-2 TRBV10-2 . few TGCGCCAGCAGCCGGGACGACTATGGCTACACCTTC CASSRDDYGYTF
TRBJ2-2 TRBV5-1 . . TGCGCCAGCAGCTCCCAGGGTTTTTGGCCCACCGGGGAGCTGTTTTTT CASSSQGFWPTGELFF
TRBJ1-1 TRBV28 . . TGTGCCAGCAGTTTATTCCTTCTAGGGTCCCACAGCTTT CASSLFLLGSHSF
TRBJ2-1 TRBV19 TRBD1 few TGTGCCACCGAACCGGACAGGTACAATGAGCAGTTCTTC CATEPDRYNEQFF
TRBJ1-5 TRBV5-6 . few TGTGCCAGCAGCGTCTGGACAGCCGATCAGCCCCAGCATTTT CASSVWTADQPQHF
TRBJ2-7 TRBV5-1 TRBD1 . TGCGCCAGCAGCCCACGGACAGGGGGCTCCTACGAGCAGTACTTC CASSPRTGGSYEQYF
TRBJ2-1 TRBV11-2 TRBD2 . TGTGCCAGCAGCTTAGGACTAGCGGGGATGTATAAGCAGTTCTTC CASSLGLAGMYKQFF
TRBJ2-7 TRBV27 . . TGTGCCAGCAGTTGGAATGTCGACGGAACCTACGAGCAGTACTTC CASSWNVDGTYEQYF
TRBJ1-1 TRBV6-6 . . TGTGCCAGCAGTTCGAACCCTTTCCGCACTGAAGCTTTCTTT CASSSNPFRTEAFF
TRBJ2-7 TRBV11-2 . . TGTGCCAGCAGCTCCCAGTCGATTGCCTCCTACGAGCAGTACTTC CASSSQSIASYEQYF
TRBJ1-1 TRBV20-1 . once TGCAGTGCTAGGGCCCAGGGAAACACTGAAGCTTTCTTT CSARAQGNTEAFF
TRBJ2-5 TRBV12-3/TRBV12-4 . few TGTGCCAGCAGTTTAATCTCAGAAGTTGAAGAGACCCAGTACTTC CASSLISEVEETQYF
TRBJ2-3 TRBV29-1 TRBD1 . TGCAGCGTGGACCGGACAGGGCTGAGCACAGATACGCAGTATTTT CSVDRTGLSTDTQYF
TRBJ1-5 TRBV7-4 . . TGTGCCAACAGCTCGCGCGAGGGTGAGAGAGGCAATCAGCCCCAGCATTTT CANSSREGERGNQPQHF
TRBJ2-7 TRBV7-9 . many TGTGCCAGCAGTCCCCGGGACAATCCCTACGAGCAGTACTTC CASSPRDNPYEQYF
TRBJ1-5 TRBV27 . . TGTGCCAGCAGTCGACGGACCGTAAATGGCAATCAGCCCCAGCATTTT CASSRRTVNGNQPQHF
TRBJ1-4 TRBV20-1 . . TGCAGTGCGAGAACAGGTGCAACTAATGAAAAACTGTTTTTT CSARTGATNEKLFF
TRBJ1-2 TRBV3-1 . . TGTGCCAGCAGCCCCTCGTGGTATGGCTACACCTTC CASSPSWYGYTF
TRBJ2-1 TRBV6-5 . few TGTGCCAGCGCGACAGGGAGGTACAATGAGCAGTTCTTC CASATGRYNEQFF
TRBJ1-6 TRBV7-6 TRBD1 few TGTGCCAGCAGCTACGCGGACAGGGCGGGTTCACCCCTCCACTTT CASSYADRAGSPLHF
TRBJ2-7 TRBV28 . . TGTGCCAGCAGTTTATGGGTGGATGCACTCGAGCAGTACTTC CASSLWVDALEQYF